A single sample is the source of the 8 T cell receptor beta chains below, sequenced in a study of blood T cell repertoires in COVID-19. Repertoires were generated with immunoSEQ multiplex PCR, while TCRdb's copy carries only in-frame clones and drops some. The sample carries 70,000 or so clones, approximately 90% recorded once. Material for sequencing was peripheral blood. The receptors come from a man aged 55-75 years with acute or convalescent COVID-19.

This clone was seen only once. The J gene is TRBJ2-3, the V gene TRBV24-1; D unresolved. The CDR3 contains 16 residues. Trimming removed 1 base from V and 0 bases from J, with 10 bases in between. Germline assignment: CDR1 KGHDR and CDR2 SFDVKD. The CDR3 DNA reads TGTGCCACCAGTGATTTAACGGTCTCTAGCACAGATACGCAGTATTTT. Amino acids: CATSDLTVSSTDTQYF.

This rearrangement joins TRBV6-2 or TRBV6-3 to TRBJ1-1; D possibly corresponds to TRBD1 (5 bases). This CDR3 region has 13 residues. Germline CDR1 and CDR2: MNHEY and SVGEGT. V was cut by 6 bases and J by 5 bases, with 13 bases left in between. Written as DNA, the CDR3 is TGTGCCAGCAGCCCAACCAGGGTGACTGAAGCTTTCTTT. Translating gives CASSPTRVTEAFF.

The chain joins TRBV27 to TRBJ1-1; the D gene is possibly TRBD1 (6 bases). V lost 2 bases and J 1 base, leaving 8 bases between the germline ends. The length of the CDR3 is 14 residues. Germline V gene data show CDR1 as MNHEY and CDR2 as SMNVEV (reference sequence). CDR3: CASSLNRANTEAFF. CDR3 coding DNA: TGTGCCAGCAGTTTAAACAGGGCGAACACTGAAGCTTTCTTT.

This rearrangement joins TRBV19 to TRBJ2-3, with TRBD2 matching 9 bases. The CDR3 loop spans 13 amino acids. The V and J ends lost 10 bases and 3 bases, in that order; junction bases with no gene match: 5. CDR1 is LNHDA, CDR2 SQIVND, per germline (reference sequence). The CDR3 sequence: CATAGGFTDTQYF. The CDR3 DNA sequence: TGTGCCACTGCGGGAGGGTTTACAGATACGCAGTATTTT.

J is TRBJ2-5 and V is TRBV24-1; D is possibly TRBD2 (6 bases). This CDR3 comprises 13 residues. Trimming took 1 base from V and 4 from J, leaving 6 bases between them. CDR1 and CDR2 from the germline V gene are KGHDR and SFDVKD. The CDR3, as DNA: TGTGCCACCAGTGATTTCGGGGGAGAGACCCAGTACTTC. Translated: CATSDFGGETQYF.

This chain uses TRBV10-3 with TRBJ2-1; perhaps TRBD1 as D (6 bases). Trimming shortened V by 6 bases and J by 10 bases, and 13 bases separated the two germline ends. Germline CDR1 is ENHRY and CDR2 is SYGVKD. The CDR3 loop spans 12 amino acids. In DNA, the CDR3 is TGTGCCATCAGCGACAGGCCCAACGAGCAGTTCTTC. As protein: CAISDRPNEQFF.

This chain links TRBV7-3 with TRBJ2-1; tentatively, D is TRBD2 (5 bases). Trimming shortened V by 4 bases and J by 7 bases, and 17 bases separated the two germline ends. The germline V gene encodes CDR1 SGHTA and CDR2 FQGTGA. The CDR3 has 15 residues. CDR3: CASSSDPAGRNEQFF. DNA of the CDR3: TGTGCCAGCAGCTCCGACCCGGCGGGCCGGAATGAGCAGTTCTTC.

The CDR3 loop reads CASSLGYREAFF. CDR3 bases: TGTGCCAGCAGCTTGGGATACAGAGAAGCTTTCTTT. This chain connects TRBV5-4 to TRBJ1-1; D gene uncertain. With 0 bases removed from V and 8 bases from J, the gap between germline ends came to 8 bases. The CDR3 has 12 amino acids. Per the germline V gene, CDR1 is SGHNT and CDR2 is YYREEE (reference sequence).